These 26 T cell receptor beta chains share one sample of origin, sequenced in a study of graft-versus-host responses after intestinal transplantation. For these receptors, no antigen is known. This table comes from immunoSEQ multiplex PCR, and its TCRdb copy is limited to in-frame clones, with some not included. The sample shows about 120,000 clones, about 95% of them seen only once. The sample consisted of unstimulated CD8+ T cells sorted from spleen or lymph node cells, taken before intestinal transplant. The receptors stem from a human donor who received an intestinal transplant.

CDR3 coding DNA: TGCGCCAGCAGCTTGGGGCGTTCTTGGGAAAAGCCACCCCCGGGTTATGGCTACACCTTC. It specifies CASSLGRSWEKPPPGYGYTF. This chain links TRBV5-1 with TRBJ1-2; D is undetermined. Trimming stripped 0 bases from V and 5 bases from J, with 29 bases between. This CDR3 comprises 20 residues. Germline CDR1 SGHRS, CDR2 YFSETQ.

The chain employs TRBV27 and TRBJ2-1, with 8 bases fitting TRBD2. J gave up 2 bases and V 3 bases, and 3 bases lay outside the gene matches. Germline V gene data show CDR1 as MNHEY and CDR2 as SMNVEV (reference sequence). The CDR3 runs 15 residues. In nucleotides, the CDR3 is TGTGCCAGCAGTTTCCTAGCGGGTCCCTACAATGAGCAGTTCTTC. Translating it yields CASSFLAGPYNEQFF.

This chain uses TRBV6-6 with TRBJ2-1; no definite D call. Trimming cost V 6 bases and J 0 bases, with 9 bases left between them. Germline lookup yields CDR1 MNHNY and CDR2 SVGAGI (reference sequence). The CDR3 is made up of 14 amino acids. The CDR3 spells CASREQSSYNEQFF. CDR3 coding DNA: TGTGCCAGCAGAGAACAGAGCTCCTACAATGAGCAGTTCTTC.

The J gene is TRBJ2-5, the V gene TRBV4-1; possible D gene TRBD1, 5 bases. CDR3 length equals 15 residues. Trimming removed 1 base at V and 5 bases at J, with 14 bases between. Germline CDR1 and CDR2: MGHRA and YSYEKL. CDR3 loop: CASSQVPGQPETQYF. Written as DNA, the CDR3 is TGCGCCAGCAGCCAAGTCCCTGGACAACCCGAGACCCAGTACTTC.

In the case of this clone: Lacking the conserved final phenylalanine or tryptophan, this CDR3 likely reflects a read error. The chain has TRBV4-1 and TRBJ2-4, with unresolved D. The J call may be wrong; the DNA end is better matched by TRBJ2-1. The CDR3 totals 8 residues. The germline CDR1 and CDR2 sequences are MGHRA and YSYEKL. The CDR3 DNA is TGCGCCAGCATTGGACAGTTCGTC. Amino acids: CASIGQFV.

The chain joins TRBV5-6 to TRBJ2-7, with 9 bases that match TRBD1. Germline lookup yields CDR1 SGHDT and CDR2 YYEEEE. CDR3 length equals 14 residues. The J segment lost 4 bases and the V segment lost 5 bases, leaving 7 bases of the junction unmatched. The CDR3 DNA sequence: TGTGCCAGCAGAACCGGGACAGGGCAGTACGAGCAGTACTTC. It yields the protein CASRTGTGQYEQYF.

The chain employs TRBV30 and TRBJ2-1; 10 nucleotides line up with TRBD2. Trimming took 2 bases from V and 8 from J; bases not matched to a gene: 6. CDR1 and CDR2 (germline): GTSNPN, SVGIG (reference sequence). The CDR3 has 14 amino acids. The CDR3: CAWSTTSGMDEQFF. The CDR3 DNA is TGTGCCTGGAGTACCACTAGCGGGATGGATGAGCAGTTCTTC.

The chain uses TRBV6-1 and TRBJ2-3, with 7 bases lining up with TRBD1. The trim removed 6 bases at V and 4 bases at J, leaving 4 bases unmatched. Germline V gives CDR1 MNHNS, CDR2 SASEGT. This CDR3 is built from 13 residues. In DNA, the CDR3 is TGTGCCAGCAGGGAAACAGGGGCAGATACGCAGTATTTT. This codes for CASRETGADTQYF.

The table lists this clone with a count of one. The chain couples TRBV5-6 to TRBJ1-1, with D possibly TRBD1 on 6 matching bases. Germline V lookup: CDR1 SGHDT, CDR2 YYEEEE. Trimming shortened V by 3 bases and J by 4 bases, and 7 bases separated the two germline ends. The CDR3 is 12 amino acids. The CDR3 nucleotides read TGTGCCAGCAGCTGGGGGGCCACTGAAGCTTTCTTT. This gives the protein CASSWGATEAFF.

The J gene is TRBJ1-2, the V gene TRBV5-1; maybe TRBD1 (5 bases). The V and J ends lost 3 bases and 5 bases respectively, with 14 bases between them. Germline V gene data show CDR1 as SGHRS and CDR2 as YFSETQ. CDR3 size: 14 residues. The DNA of the CDR3 is TGCGCCAGCAGCTACGTACCGGGGCGGTATGGCTACACCTTC. Its translation is CASSYVPGRYGYTF.

This chain links TRBV4-1 with TRBJ2-7; D perhaps matches TRBD2 (5 bases). Germline CDR1 and CDR2: MGHRA and YSYEKL. Trimming stripped 4 bases from V and 2 bases from J, with 18 bases between. CDR3 length: 16 residues. The CDR3: CASSPTIPATTYEQYF. The CDR3 coding sequence is TGCGCCAGCAGCCCGACTATCCCCGCCACAACCTACGAGCAGTACTTC.

V gene TRBV9 combines with J gene TRBJ1-6; D is perhaps TRBD1 (5 bases). The CDR3 runs 16 residues. V lost 0 bases to trimming and J lost 7 bases, with 14 bases between them. CDR1 and CDR2 from the germline V gene are SGDLS and YYNGEE. As DNA, the CDR3 is TGTGCCAGCAGCGTAGGAAGGACAAGAGGAAATTCACCCCTCCACTTT. It translates to CASSVGRTRGNSPLHF.

This clone was counted a single time. CDR3 residues: CASSLLAGTSGSGRNIQYF. The CDR3 nucleotides are TGTGCCAGCAGTTTATTAGCCGGGACTAGCGGGAGTGGGAGAAACATTCAGTACTTC. The genes are TRBV28 and TRBJ2-4; 14 nucleotides match TRBD2. Germline CDR1 MDHEN, CDR2 SYDVKM. CDR3 size: 19 residues. The ends lost 1 base at V and 6 bases at J; junction bases unmatched: 11. Drawing the rest from reference TRBV28 and TRBJ2-4, the complete variable domain is DVKVTQSSRYLVKRTGEKVFLECVQDMDHENMFWYRQDPGLGLRLIYFSYDVKMKEKGDIPEGYSVSREKKERFSLILESASTNQTSMYLCASSLLAGTSGSGRNIQYFGAGTRLSVL.

This chain uses TRBV29-1 with TRBJ1-2, with a weak D call TRBD1 (5 bases). The ends were cut back, 3 bases at V and 7 bases at J, with 18 bases in the middle. CDR1 is SQVTM, CDR2 ANQGSEA, per germline. This CDR3 contains 14 residues. CDR3 sequence (DNA): TGCAGCGTTGAGAGTAGGGACCCAGAGGGTGGCTACACCTTC. Its protein product is CSVESRDPEGGYTF.

V gene TRBV7-6 combines with J gene TRBJ1-1, with a possible D match to TRBD1 (5 bases). V shed 5 bases and J shed 5 bases, with 18 bases lying between them. Germline V gene lookup returns CDR1 SGHVS and CDR2 FNYEAQ. The CDR3 has 15 residues. In DNA form, the CDR3 reads TGTGCCAGCAGCCCAGGTGTGGGGGGAAGGACTGAAGCTTTCTTT. This encodes CASSPGVGGRTEAFF. Full variable domain (outside the CDR3, taken from reference TRBV7-6 and TRBJ1-1): GAGVSQSPRYKVTKRGQDVALRCDPISGHVSLYWYRQALGQGPEFLTYFNYEAQQDKSGLPNDRFSAERPEGSISTLTIQRTEQRDSAMYRCASSPGVGGRTEAFFGQGTRLTVV.

This sequence joins TRBV27 and TRBJ2-2, with D possibly being TRBD2 (6 bases). Germline V gene lookup returns CDR1 MNHEY and CDR2 SMNVEV (reference sequence). The V and J ends lost 4 bases and 0 bases respectively, with 15 bases between them. This CDR3 has 17 amino acids. In DNA, the CDR3 is TGTGCCAGCAGTTATCGGGGGATAGCGGCGAACACCGGGGAGCTGTTTTTT. It specifies CASSYRGIAANTGELFF.

The chain carries TRBV9 and TRBJ2-7, with D uncertain. CDR3 size: 13 residues. V was trimmed by 0 bases and J by 3 bases, leaving 7 bases between them. Germline CDR1 SGDLS, CDR2 YYNGEE. CDR3 coding DNA: TGTGCCAGCAGCGTAGCTCTCGGCTACGAGCAGTACTTC. Amino acid sequence: CASSVALGYEQYF.

The chain joins TRBV5-6 to TRBJ1-4; D is undetermined. The V and J ends lost 3 bases and 1 base respectively, with 7 bases between them. The germline CDR1 and CDR2 sequences are SGHDT and YYEEEE. The CDR3 consists of 14 residues. The CDR3 spells CASSSGITNEKLFF. CDR3 DNA sequence: TGTGCCAGCAGCTCGGGGATAACTAATGAAAAACTGTTTTTT.

V is TRBV6-4 and J is TRBJ2-3; the D gene is possibly TRBD2 (6 bases). Germline V gene data show CDR1 as MRHNA and CDR2 as SNTAGT. CDR3 length: 14 amino acids. With 5 bases removed from V and 3 bases from J, the gap between germline ends came to 12 bases. The CDR3 region has the DNA TGTGCCAGCAGTTTAGCGGCAGAGACAGATACGCAGTATTTT. It is translated as CASSLAAETDTQYF.

The rearrangement links TRBV15 to TRBJ2-1; 12 bases are shared with TRBD2. The CDR3 extends over 20 amino acids. V trimming: 0 bases; J trimming: 0 bases; junction bases outside the gene matches: 9. Germline CDR1 and CDR2: LNHNV and YYDKDF (reference sequence). CDR3 protein: CATSRDLETSGGSSYNEQFF. The CDR3 region has the DNA TGTGCCACCAGCAGAGATCTGGAGACTAGCGGGGGCAGCTCCTACAATGAGCAGTTCTTC.

J is TRBJ2-7 and V is TRBV19; D gene uncertain. Trimming left V 9 bases short and J 5 bases short, with 20 bases between. The CDR3 loop spans 14 amino acids. The germline gives CDR1 LNHDA, CDR2 SQIVND (reference sequence). DNA of the CDR3: TGTGCCAGCAGCAACTGGCCGCCAGCCCACGAGCAGTACTTC. Protein: CASSNWPPAHEQYF.

The chain joins TRBV6-1 to TRBJ2-7; 8 bases match TRBD1. CDR1 is MNHNS and CDR2 is SASEGT in the germline V gene. This CDR3 is 15 amino acids long. With V trimmed by 6 bases and J by 5 bases, 12 bases remained unmatched. CDR3 coding DNA: TGTGCCAGCAGCCCAACGGACAGGGAAGGAGACGAGCAGTACTTC. Amino acids: CASSPTDREGDEQYF.

The V call is TRBV19, the J call TRBJ2-1, with 9 positions matching TRBD2. The CDR3 runs to 16 residues. Trimming at V came to 3 bases and at J to 4 bases, leaving 7 bases not matched to a gene. The germline V gene encodes CDR1 LNHDA and CDR2 SQIVND (reference sequence). This chain's CDR3 is CASSMDGLAGYNEQFF. As DNA, the CDR3 is TGTGCCAGTAGTATGGATGGTCTAGCGGGATACAATGAGCAGTTCTTC.

The chain carries TRBV27 and TRBJ2-1; a possible D gene is TRBD2 (5 bases). Germline lookup yields CDR1 MNHEY and CDR2 SMNVEV (reference sequence). V was clipped by 5 bases and J by 8 bases, with 10 bases between them. This CDR3 comprises 12 residues. CDR3 bases: TGTGCCAGCAGTCCCCCCGGGGATGAGCAGTTCTTC. Translated, it gives CASSPPGDEQFF.

J is TRBJ1-2 and V is TRBV19; no firm D call. Germline values: CDR1 LNHDA, CDR2 SQIVND (reference sequence). Deletions cut 1 base from V and 6 bases from J, with 15 bases between. The CDR3 loop spans 15 amino acids. CDR3 bases: TGTGCCAGTAGTATAGGATTCAGGAAAACGGATGGCTACACCTTC. Protein sequence: CASSIGFRKTDGYTF.

This chain uses TRBV27 with TRBJ2-3, with unresolved D. V was pared by 6 bases and J by 6 bases, with 16 bases between. There are 14 residues in the CDR3. Germline lookup yields CDR1 MNHEY and CDR2 SMNVEV (reference sequence). This CDR3 reads CASSLNLIPDTQYF. The CDR3 DNA reads as TGTGCCAGCAGCTTGAACCTCATCCCGGATACGCAGTATTTT.